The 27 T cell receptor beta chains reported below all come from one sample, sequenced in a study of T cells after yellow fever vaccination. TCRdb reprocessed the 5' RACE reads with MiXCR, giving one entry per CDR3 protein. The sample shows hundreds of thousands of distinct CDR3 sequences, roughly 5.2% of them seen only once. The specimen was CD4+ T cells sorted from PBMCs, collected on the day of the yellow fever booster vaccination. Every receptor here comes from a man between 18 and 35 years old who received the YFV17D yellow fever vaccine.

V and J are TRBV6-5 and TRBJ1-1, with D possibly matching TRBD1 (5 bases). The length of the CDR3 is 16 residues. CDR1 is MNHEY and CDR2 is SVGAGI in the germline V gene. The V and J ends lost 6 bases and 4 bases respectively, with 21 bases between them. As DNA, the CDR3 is TGTGCCAGCAGGTCATCCTTCGGGGGACTGACCACTGAAGCTTTCTTT. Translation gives CASRSSFGGLTTEAFF.

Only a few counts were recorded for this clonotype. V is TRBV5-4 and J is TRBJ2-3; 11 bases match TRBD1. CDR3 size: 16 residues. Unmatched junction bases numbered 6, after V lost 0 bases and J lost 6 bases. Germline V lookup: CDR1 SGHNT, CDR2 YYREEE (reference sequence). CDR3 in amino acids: CASSLDEDRGHDTQYF. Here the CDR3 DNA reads TGTGCCAGCAGCTTGGATGAGGACAGGGGGCACGATACGCAGTATTTT.

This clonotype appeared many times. DNA of the CDR3: TGTGCCAGCAGCGAAAATAGCGGGGGGGTCGGCATTCAGTACTTC. Its protein product is CASSENSGGVGIQYF. This chain uses TRBV11-2 with TRBJ2-4; 11 bases agree with TRBD2. The CDR3 consists of 15 residues. V shed 5 bases, J shed 9 bases, and the junction held 9 bases outside the gene matches. Germline values: CDR1 SGHAT, CDR2 FQNNGV.

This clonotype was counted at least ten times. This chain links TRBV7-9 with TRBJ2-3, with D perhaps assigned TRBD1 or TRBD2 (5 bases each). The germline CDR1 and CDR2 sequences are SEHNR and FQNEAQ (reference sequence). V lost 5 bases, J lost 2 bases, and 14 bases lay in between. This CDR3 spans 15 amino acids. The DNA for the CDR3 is TGTGCCAGCAGCCGGGACCTCCACCACACAGATACGCAGTATTTT. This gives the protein CASSRDLHHTDTQYF.

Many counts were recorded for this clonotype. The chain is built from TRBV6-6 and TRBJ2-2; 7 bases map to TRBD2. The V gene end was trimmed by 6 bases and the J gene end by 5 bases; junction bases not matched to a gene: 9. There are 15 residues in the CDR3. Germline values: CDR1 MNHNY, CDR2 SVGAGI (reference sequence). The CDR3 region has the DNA TGTGCCAGCAGGACCTTTGGGGGGGGGACCGGGGAGCTGTTTTTT. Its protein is CASRTFGGGTGELFF.

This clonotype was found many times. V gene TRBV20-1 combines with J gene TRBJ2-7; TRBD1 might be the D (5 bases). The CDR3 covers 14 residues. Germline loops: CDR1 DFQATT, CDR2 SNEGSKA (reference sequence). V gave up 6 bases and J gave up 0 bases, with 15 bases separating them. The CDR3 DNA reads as TGCAGTGCCCGACGGACACTTAGCTCCTACGAGCAGTACTTC. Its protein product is CSARRTLSSYEQYF.

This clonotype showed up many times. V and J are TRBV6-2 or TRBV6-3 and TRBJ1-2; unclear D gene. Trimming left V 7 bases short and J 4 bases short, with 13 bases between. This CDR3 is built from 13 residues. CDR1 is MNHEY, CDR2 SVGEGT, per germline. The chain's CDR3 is CASTANWSYGYTF. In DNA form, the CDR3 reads TGTGCCAGCACCGCCAACTGGTCCTATGGCTACACCTTC.

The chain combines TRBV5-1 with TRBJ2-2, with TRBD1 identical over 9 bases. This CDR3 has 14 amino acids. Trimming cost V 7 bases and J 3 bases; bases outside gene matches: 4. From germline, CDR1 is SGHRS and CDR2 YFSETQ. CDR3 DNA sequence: TGCGCCAGCGCCCGACAGGGGGACACCGGGGAGCTGTTTTTT. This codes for CASARQGDTGELFF.

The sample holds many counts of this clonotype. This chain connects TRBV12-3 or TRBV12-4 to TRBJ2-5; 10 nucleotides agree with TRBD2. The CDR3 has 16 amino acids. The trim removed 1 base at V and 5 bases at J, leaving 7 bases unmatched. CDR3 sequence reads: CASSLGASGGGETQYF. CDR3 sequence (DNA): TGTGCCAGCAGTTTAGGGGCTAGCGGGGGAGGTGAGACCCAGTACTTC.

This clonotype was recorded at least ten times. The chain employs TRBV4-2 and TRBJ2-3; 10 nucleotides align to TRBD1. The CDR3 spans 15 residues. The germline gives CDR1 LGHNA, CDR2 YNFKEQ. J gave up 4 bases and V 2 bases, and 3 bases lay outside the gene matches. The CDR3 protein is CASSQPTGGADTQYF. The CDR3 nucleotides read TGTGCCAGCAGCCAACCGACAGGGGGCGCAGATACGCAGTATTTT.

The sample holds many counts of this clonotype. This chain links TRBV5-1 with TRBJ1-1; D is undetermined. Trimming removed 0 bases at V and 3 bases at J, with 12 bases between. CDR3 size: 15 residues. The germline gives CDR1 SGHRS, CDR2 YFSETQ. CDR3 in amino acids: CASSLVPGEYTEAFF. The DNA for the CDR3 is TGCGCCAGCAGCTTGGTTCCAGGTGAATACACTGAAGCTTTCTTT.

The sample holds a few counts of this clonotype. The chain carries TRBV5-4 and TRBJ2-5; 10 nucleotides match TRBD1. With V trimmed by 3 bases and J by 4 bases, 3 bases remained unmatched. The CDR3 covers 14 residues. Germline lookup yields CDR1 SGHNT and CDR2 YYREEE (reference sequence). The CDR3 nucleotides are TGTGCCAGCAGCTCCCGACAGGGGGCAGAGACCCAGTACTTC. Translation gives CASSSRQGAETQYF.

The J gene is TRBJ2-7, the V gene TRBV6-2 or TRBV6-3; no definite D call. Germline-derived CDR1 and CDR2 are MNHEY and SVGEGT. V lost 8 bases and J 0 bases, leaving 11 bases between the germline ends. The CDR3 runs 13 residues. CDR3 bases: TGTGCCAGCTCCCCTCACTCCTCCTACGAGCAGTACGTC. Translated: CASSPHSSYEQYV.

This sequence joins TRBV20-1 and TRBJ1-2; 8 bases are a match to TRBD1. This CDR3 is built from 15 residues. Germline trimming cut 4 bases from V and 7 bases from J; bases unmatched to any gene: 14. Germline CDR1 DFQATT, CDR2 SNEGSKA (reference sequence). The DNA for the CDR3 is TGCAGTGCTAAGACACATGACAGGGGTCCTTCTGGCTACACCTTC. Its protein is CSAKTHDRGPSGYTF.

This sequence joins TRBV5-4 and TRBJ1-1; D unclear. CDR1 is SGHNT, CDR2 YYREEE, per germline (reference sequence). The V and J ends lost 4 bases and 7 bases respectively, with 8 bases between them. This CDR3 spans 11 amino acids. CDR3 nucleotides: TGTGCCAGCAGCCGTGACGGTGAAGCTTTCTTT. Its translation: CASSRDGEAFF.

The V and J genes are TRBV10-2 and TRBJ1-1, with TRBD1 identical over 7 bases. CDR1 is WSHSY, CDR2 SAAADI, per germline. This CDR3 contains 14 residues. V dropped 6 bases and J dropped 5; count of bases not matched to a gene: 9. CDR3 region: CASRANRGETEAFF. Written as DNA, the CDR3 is TGCGCCAGCAGGGCCAACAGGGGCGAAACTGAAGCTTTCTTT.

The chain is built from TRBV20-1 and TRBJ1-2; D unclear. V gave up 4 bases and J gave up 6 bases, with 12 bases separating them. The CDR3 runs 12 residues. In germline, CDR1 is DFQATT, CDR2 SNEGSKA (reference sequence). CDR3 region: CSANQARDGYTF. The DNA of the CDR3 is TGCAGTGCTAACCAGGCCCGGGATGGCTACACCTTC.

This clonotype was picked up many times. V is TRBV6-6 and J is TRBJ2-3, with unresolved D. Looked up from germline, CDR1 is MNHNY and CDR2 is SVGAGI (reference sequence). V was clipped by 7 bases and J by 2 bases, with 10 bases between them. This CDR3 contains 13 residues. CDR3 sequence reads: CASNPINTDTQYF. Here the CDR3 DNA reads TGTGCCAGCAACCCAATTAACACAGATACGCAGTATTTT.

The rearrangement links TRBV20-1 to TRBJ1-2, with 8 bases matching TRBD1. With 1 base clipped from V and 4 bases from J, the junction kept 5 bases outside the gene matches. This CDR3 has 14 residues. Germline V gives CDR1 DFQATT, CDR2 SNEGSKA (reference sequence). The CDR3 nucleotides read TGCAGTGCTAGAGCTGGACAGGGATTCTATGGCTACACCTTC. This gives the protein CSARAGQGFYGYTF.

CDR3 residues: CASSLFQGPHEQYF. CDR3 sequence (DNA): TGTGCCAGCAGCTTATTCCAGGGCCCACACGAGCAGTACTTC. The rearrangement joins TRBV7-9 to TRBJ2-7, with D tentatively TRBD1 (5 bases). V lost 2 bases, J lost 5 bases, and 13 bases lay in between. This CDR3 region has 14 residues. Germline CDR1 reads SEHNR; CDR2 reads FQNEAQ (reference sequence).

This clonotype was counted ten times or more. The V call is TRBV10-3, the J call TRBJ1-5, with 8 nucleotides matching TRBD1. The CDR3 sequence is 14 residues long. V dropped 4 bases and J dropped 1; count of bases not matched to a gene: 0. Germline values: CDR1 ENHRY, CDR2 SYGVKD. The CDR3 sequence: CAISGQGSNQPQHF. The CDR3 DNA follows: TGTGCCATCAGTGGACAGGGGAGCAATCAGCCCCAGCATTTT.

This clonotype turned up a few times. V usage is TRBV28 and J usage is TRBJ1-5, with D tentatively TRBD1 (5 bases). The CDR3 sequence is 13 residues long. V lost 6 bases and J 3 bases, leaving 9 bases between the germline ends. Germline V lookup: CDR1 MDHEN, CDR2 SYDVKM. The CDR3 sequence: CASRRGNNQPQHF. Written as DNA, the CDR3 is TGTGCCAGCAGGAGGGGCAACAATCAGCCCCAGCATTTT.

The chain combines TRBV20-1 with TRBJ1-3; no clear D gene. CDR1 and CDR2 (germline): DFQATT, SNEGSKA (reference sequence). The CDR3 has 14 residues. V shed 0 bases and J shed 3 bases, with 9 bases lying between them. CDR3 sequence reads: CSARDVSRGNTIYF. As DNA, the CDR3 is TGCAGTGCTAGAGATGTTTCTCGTGGAAACACCATATATTTT.

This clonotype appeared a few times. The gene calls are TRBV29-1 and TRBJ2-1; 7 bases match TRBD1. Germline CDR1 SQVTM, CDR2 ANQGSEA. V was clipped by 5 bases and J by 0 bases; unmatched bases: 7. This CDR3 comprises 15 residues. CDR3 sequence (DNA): TGCAGCGTTTCCCTGACAGGGACCTCCTACAATGAGCAGTTCTTC. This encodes CSVSLTGTSYNEQFF.

The CDR3 DNA follows: TGCAGTGCTAGCACAGGGATACGCACAGATACGCAGTATTTT. This gives the protein CSASTGIRTDTQYF. This chain joins TRBV20-1 and TRBJ2-3, with D perhaps matching TRBD1 (6 bases). The germline CDR1 and CDR2 sequences are DFQATT and SNEGSKA (reference sequence). Trimming pared 3 bases from V and 1 base from J, leaving 11 bases between. The CDR3 is 14 amino acids.

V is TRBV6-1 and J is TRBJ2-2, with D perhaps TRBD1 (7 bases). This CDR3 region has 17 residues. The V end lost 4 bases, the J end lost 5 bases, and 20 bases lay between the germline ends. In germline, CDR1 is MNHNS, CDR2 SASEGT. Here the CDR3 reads CASSGGTDPLWTGELFF. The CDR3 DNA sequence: TGTGCCAGCAGTGGCGGGACAGACCCCTTGTGGACCGGGGAGCTGTTTTTT.

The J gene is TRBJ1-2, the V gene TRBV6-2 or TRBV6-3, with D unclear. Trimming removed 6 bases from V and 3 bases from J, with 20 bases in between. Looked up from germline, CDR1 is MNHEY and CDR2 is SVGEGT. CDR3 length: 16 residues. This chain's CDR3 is CASRNSRLLEDYGYTF. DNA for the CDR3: TGTGCCAGCAGAAATTCTCGACTCCTGGAGGACTATGGCTACACCTTC.